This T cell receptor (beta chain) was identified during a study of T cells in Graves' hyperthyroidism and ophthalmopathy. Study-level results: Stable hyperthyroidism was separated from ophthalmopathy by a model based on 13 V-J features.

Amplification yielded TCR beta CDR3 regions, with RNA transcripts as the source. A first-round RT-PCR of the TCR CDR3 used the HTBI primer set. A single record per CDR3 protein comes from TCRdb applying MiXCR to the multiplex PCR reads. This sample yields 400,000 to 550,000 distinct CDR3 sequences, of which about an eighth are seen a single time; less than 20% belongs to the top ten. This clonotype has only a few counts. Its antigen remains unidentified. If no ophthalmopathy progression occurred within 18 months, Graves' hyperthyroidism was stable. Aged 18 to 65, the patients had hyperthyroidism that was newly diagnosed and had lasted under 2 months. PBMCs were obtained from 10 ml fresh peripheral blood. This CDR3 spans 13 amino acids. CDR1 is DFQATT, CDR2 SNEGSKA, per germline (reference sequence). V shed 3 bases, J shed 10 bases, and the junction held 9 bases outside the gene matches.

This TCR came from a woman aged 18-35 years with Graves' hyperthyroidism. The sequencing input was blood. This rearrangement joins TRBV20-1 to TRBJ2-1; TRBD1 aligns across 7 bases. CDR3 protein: CSASRDSFREQFF. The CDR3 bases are TGCAGTGCTAGTAGGGACAGTTTTCGGGAGCAGTTCTTC.